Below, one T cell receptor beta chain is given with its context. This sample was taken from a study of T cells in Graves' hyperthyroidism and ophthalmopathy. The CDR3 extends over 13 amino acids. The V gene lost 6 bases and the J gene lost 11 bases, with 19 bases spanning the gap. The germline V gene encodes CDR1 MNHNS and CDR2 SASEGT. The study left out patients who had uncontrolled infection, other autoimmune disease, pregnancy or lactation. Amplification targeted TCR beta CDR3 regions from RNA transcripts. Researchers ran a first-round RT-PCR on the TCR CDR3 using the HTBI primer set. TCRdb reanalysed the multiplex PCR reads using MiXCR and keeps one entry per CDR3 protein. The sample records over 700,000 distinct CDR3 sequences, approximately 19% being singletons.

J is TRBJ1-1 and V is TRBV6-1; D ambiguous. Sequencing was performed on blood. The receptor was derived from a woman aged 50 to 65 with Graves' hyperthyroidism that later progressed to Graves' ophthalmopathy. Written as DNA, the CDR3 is TGTGCCAGCAGCCTTACTAATTCGTTGTTTGCTTTCTTT. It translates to CASSLTNSLFAFF.